These T cell receptor beta chains were read from a single sample in a study of naive and memory T cell subsets. TCRdb itself ran the UMI-ligation and nested PCR reads through MiXCR, one entry per CDR3 protein. The profile shows about 85,000 distinct CDR3 sequences, around 13% of them singletons. The sequencing sample was made of central memory CD4+ T cells from blood. The receptors originated from a human donor in good health. The CDR3 runs from the conserved cysteine through the conserved F or W. A D gene is named only where the DNA matches it firmly. A clone size is listed for some rows: how often the clone was seen (once, few, many), or a class if it is expanded.

DNA | CDR3 | size | D | J | V
TGTGCCAGCAGTTATCTTAGCGGGACTGGTGAGCAGTTCTTC | CASSYLSGTGEQFF | - | TRBD2 | TRBJ2-1 | TRBV6-2/TRBV6-3
TGCAGTGCGGAGACAGGGGGCGCTTCTTACCCGCCGGCTCACTTC | CSAETGGASYPPAHF | many | TRBD1 | TRBJ2-5 | TRBV20-1
TGTGCCAGCTCTCGTCAGACAGGGGGCACAGATACGCAGTATTTT | CASSRQTGGTDTQYF | - | TRBD1 | TRBJ2-3 | TRBV18
TGTGCCACCTCCCCGGGTGGGGGATTCGACCACGAGCAGTACTTC | CATSPGGGFDHEQYF | many | - | TRBJ2-7 | TRBV7-8
TGTGCCAGCAGCCAATATTTGGGGACAGGTATCGAGCAGTACTTC | CASSQYLGTGIEQYF | many | TRBD1 | TRBJ2-7 | TRBV14
TGTGCCAGTAGTATCATCGGCGGGAGGGACCAAGAGACCCAGTACTTC | CASSIIGGRDQETQYF | - | TRBD2 | TRBJ2-5 | TRBV19
TGCAGTGCTAGGAAATGGGACAGTCCCTACGAGCAGTACTTC | CSARKWDSPYEQYF | - | TRBD1 | TRBJ2-7 | TRBV20-1
TGTGGTACGGGAAATGAAAAACTGTTTTTT | CGTGNEKLFF | - | - | TRBJ1-4 | TRBV19
TGTGCCAGCCGGAGGGAGGGTCTCACAGATACGCAGTATTTT | CASRREGLTDTQYF | many | TRBD2 | TRBJ2-3 | TRBV6-5
TGTGCCAGCAGAACAGGGCACTCTGGAAACACCATATATTTT | CASRTGHSGNTIYF | medium-sized | - | TRBJ1-3 | TRBV28
TGTGCCAGCAGCCCGAATCCACTCTCGAACACTGAAGCTTTCTTT | CASSPNPLSNTEAFF | many | - | TRBJ1-1 | TRBV7-3
TGTGCCAGCAGGGACGGGACAGCCAATTCACCCCTCCACTTT | CASRDGTANSPLHF | few | TRBD1 | TRBJ1-6 | TRBV11-2
TGTGCCAGCAGTTTGTTGGGACAGGGTCTCCAAGAGACCCAGTACTTC | CASSLLGQGLQETQYF | once | TRBD1 | TRBJ2-5 | TRBV28
TGTGCCAGCAGCGTAGCGGGAGGCGTGGAGACCCAGTACTTC | CASSVAGGVETQYF | - | TRBD2 | TRBJ2-5 | TRBV12-3/TRBV12-4
TGCAGTGCTAGACGGCAGGGGGCCGGGGAGACCCAGTACTTC | CSARRQGAGETQYF | many | TRBD1 | TRBJ2-5 | TRBV20-1
TGTGCCAGTAGTCCCGCCTTAAGCGGCACAGATACGCAGTATTTT | CASSPALSGTDTQYF | few | - | TRBJ2-3 | TRBV19
TGTGCCATCAGCCAAGGGACTAGCGGGCTGCTTGGGCTCTCTGGGGCCAACGTCCTGACTTTC | CAISQGTSGLLGLSGANVLTF | once | TRBD2 | TRBJ2-6 | TRBV10-3
TGTGCCAGCAGCTTGACTAGCGGAACGCAGTATTTT | CASSLTSGTQYF | few | TRBD2 | TRBJ2-3 | TRBV11-2
TGTGCCAGCAGTGAGGAGGGACAAGGGACAGATACGCAGTATTTT | CASSEEGQGTDTQYF | - | - | TRBJ2-3 | TRBV6-4
TGTGCCAGCAGCTTGGCCAGGGGGCTCCAGGATCAGCCCCAGCATTTT | CASSLARGLQDQPQHF | - | TRBD1 | TRBJ1-5 | TRBV5-4
TGTGCCAGCCGCTCCCCACTCGGGCGGGAGGGGAGCACCGGGGAGCTGTTTTTT | CASRSPLGREGSTGELFF | few | TRBD2 | TRBJ2-2 | TRBV7-2
TGCGCCAGCAGCTTGGTAAGGGAAGGCCAAGCTTTCTTT | CASSLVREGQAFF | - | - | TRBJ1-1 | TRBV5-1
TGTGCCAGCAGCTTAGATCACATCTCCTACAATGAGCAGTTCTTC | CASSLDHISYNEQFF | many | - | TRBJ2-1 | TRBV11-3
TGTGCCAGCTCACGGGACACACAGAACACTGAAGCTTTCTTT | CASSRDTQNTEAFF | few | - | TRBJ1-1 | TRBV18
TGCGCCAGCAGCTTGGAAGGGGGAGTAACCTACAATGAGCAGTTCTTC | CASSLEGGVTYNEQFF | - | - | TRBJ2-1 | TRBV5-1
TGCAGCGCTGAACTAACCAATGAGCAGTTCTTC | CSAELTNEQFF | many | - | TRBJ2-1 | TRBV29-1
TGTGCCAGCAGTTTGCCACGCACGAATTCACCCCTCCACTTT | CASSLPRTNSPLHF | many | - | TRBJ1-6 | TRBV28
TGTGCCAGCAGCTCAGGACAGGCCTCCTACAATGAGCAGTTCTTC | CASSSGQASYNEQFF | few | TRBD1 | TRBJ2-1 | TRBV7-2
TGTGCCAGCAGTTACTTGGGAGGTCCTACGGGCAATGAGCAGTTCTTC | CASSYLGGPTGNEQFF | few | - | TRBJ2-1 | TRBV6-5
TGTGCCAGCAGCCAAGCTGGTGGTGGGGCCTACAATGAGCAGTTCTTC | CASSQAGGGAYNEQFF | - | - | TRBJ2-1 | TRBV4-2
TGTGCCACCGCGGGGCGTTCGGGGGGGAACGATGAGCAGTTCTTC | CATAGRSGGNDEQFF | - | TRBD2 | TRBJ2-1 | TRBV10-3
TGTGCCAGCAGCGTGGACGGGAGCACAGATACGCAGTATTTT | CASSVDGSTDTQYF | - | - | TRBJ2-3 | TRBV9
TGCAGTGCTAGTCGGGCAGGGAAGTTGTACGAGCAGTACTTC | CSASRAGKLYEQYF | few | - | TRBJ2-7 | TRBV20-1
TGTGCCAGCAGTTTCTCGATCTGGGGCAGGGACAATCAGCCCCAGCATTTT | CASSFSIWGRDNQPQHF | - | - | TRBJ1-5 | TRBV28
TGTGCCAGCAGTTACTCGATAGGCAGGGGTACTGAAGCTTTCTTT | CASSYSIGRGTEAFF | - | - | TRBJ1-1 | TRBV6-6
TGCAGTGCTAGTTCCCCGACAGGGGGAAACACCATATATTTT | CSASSPTGGNTIYF | many | TRBD1 | TRBJ1-3 | TRBV20-1
TGTGCCAGCAGCTTACTCCAAGCCGGCTTCGGGGAGCTGTTTTTT | CASSLLQAGFGELFF | many | - | TRBJ2-2 | TRBV5-4
TGTGCCAGCAGCGTAGGAGGACACGTATCCTACAATGAGCAGTTCTTC | CASSVGGHVSYNEQFF | - | - | TRBJ2-1 | TRBV9
TGTGCCAGCAGTTTTTCCCTCCGGCGGGAGGAGAAAGGTGAGCAGTTCTTC | CASSFSLRREEKGEQFF | - | TRBD2 | TRBJ2-1 | TRBV6-2/TRBV6-3
TGTGCCAGCAGTGATAGGGGAAGGAGCTCCTACGAGCAGTACTTC | CASSDRGRSSYEQYF | - | - | TRBJ2-7 | TRBV25-1
TGTGCCATCAGCATGACAGGGGATGGACAGCCCCAGCATTTT | CAISMTGDGQPQHF | few | TRBD1 | TRBJ1-5 | TRBV10-3
TGCAGTGCTAGGGGCAGGAACTACGAGCAGTACTTC | CSARGRNYEQYF | - | - | TRBJ2-7 | TRBV20-1
TGTGCCAGCTCCCAAAATGTACAGCTCCCTACGGAGCAGTACTTC | CASSQNVQLPTEQYF | many | - | TRBJ2-7 | TRBV18
TGCAGTGCTGGACAGGTTAATAGCAATCAGCCCCAGCATTTT | CSAGQVNSNQPQHF | - | TRBD1 | TRBJ1-5 | TRBV20-1
TGTGCCACCGACGGAGGGACCGGCCTGTATACGCAGTATTTT | CATDGGTGLYTQYF | many | - | TRBJ2-3 | TRBV24-1